One and the same sample provided the 20 T cell receptor beta chains below, sequenced in a study of blood T cell repertoires in COVID-19. Produced via immunoSEQ multiplex PCR; TCRdb's table is partial and in-frame only. Altogether more than 95,000 clones are present, around 86% being singletons, with the ten largest covering about 3.9%. Sample: peripheral blood. Every receptor here comes from a man in his fifties or sixties with acute or convalescent COVID-19.

This clone was counted once. The J gene is TRBJ1-1, the V gene TRBV3-1 (or the pseudogene TRBV3-2); 7 bases agree with TRBD1. V lost 4 bases, J lost 5 bases, and 7 bases stayed unmatched. CDR1 LGHDT and CDR2 YNNKEL come from the germline V gene (reference sequence). This CDR3 contains 14 residues. The CDR3 region is CASSPLDRDTEAFF. In DNA, the CDR3 is TGTGCCAGCAGCCCGCTAGACAGGGATACTGAAGCTTTCTTT.

This CDR3 is CAISEPKAGGAYEQYF. The DNA for the CDR3 is TGTGCCATCAGCGAACCAAAGGCTGGGGGGGCCTACGAGCAGTACTTC. The chain is built from TRBV10-3 and TRBJ2-7; 7 bases agree with TRBD2. V shed 6 bases and J 2 bases; nucleotides not matched to a gene: 13. Germline V gene lookup returns CDR1 ENHRY and CDR2 SYGVKD. The CDR3 extends over 16 amino acids.

The chain is built from TRBV11-2 and TRBJ2-7; D is unclear. Trimming cost V 1 base and J 7 bases, with 17 bases left between them. The CDR3 totals 15 residues. The germline gives CDR1 SGHAT, CDR2 FQNNGV. The CDR3 sequence is CASSLVAGRFSEQYF. CDR3 DNA: TGTGCCAGCAGCTTAGTTGCAGGTCGGTTTTCGGAGCAGTACTTC. Variable domain in full (rest from reference TRBV11-2 and TRBJ2-7): EAGVAQSPRYKIIEKRQSVAFWCNPISGHATLYWYQQILGQGPKLLIQFQNNGVVDDSQLPKDRFSAERLKGVDSTLKIQPAKLEDSAVYLCASSLVAGRFSEQYFGPGTRLTVT.

V is TRBV14 and J is TRBJ2-7; TRBD2 matches 9 bases. There are 15 residues in the CDR3. After removal of 3 bases from V and 3 bases from J, the junction contained 6 bases not matched to a gene. The V gene's germline CDR1 is SGHDN and CDR2 FVKESK. In DNA form, the CDR3 reads TGTGCCAGCAGCCAGAGTTTAGCGGGAGTCTACGAGCAGTACTTC. Encoded protein: CASSQSLAGVYEQYF.

J is TRBJ2-1 and V is TRBV6-2 or TRBV6-3; no firm D call. The CDR3 is made up of 15 amino acids. Germline V gene data show CDR1 as MNHEY and CDR2 as SVGEGT. Trimming cost V 4 bases and J 0 bases, with 10 bases left between them. DNA of the CDR3: TGTGCCAGCAGTTGGGCAGCCGTCTCCTACAATGAGCAGTTCTTC. Translating it yields CASSWAAVSYNEQFF.

The chain employs TRBV9 and TRBJ2-3; possible D gene TRBD2, 5 bases. Trimming removed 3 bases from V and 0 bases from J, with 14 bases in between. Germline CDR1 and CDR2: SGDLS and YYNGEE. The CDR3 totals 16 residues. CDR3 DNA: TGTGCCAGCAGCGGGCCCCGCAGCGGCAGCACAGATACGCAGTATTTT. Protein: CASSGPRSGSTDTQYF.

This clone was seen only once. The chain carries TRBV9 and TRBJ2-5; TRBD2 matches at 8 bases. Germline CDR1 is SGDLS and CDR2 is YYNGEE. V lost 4 bases, J lost 4 bases, and 3 bases stayed unmatched. This CDR3 has 13 residues. The CDR3 nucleotides read TGTGCCAGCAGCTTAAGCGGGGGAGAGACCCAGTACTTC. Its translation is CASSLSGGETQYF.

The genes are TRBV18 and TRBJ1-2; no clear D. Germline V gene sequence: CDR1 KGHSH, CDR2 LQKENI. Trimming shortened V by 1 base and J by 8 bases, and 8 bases separated the two germline ends. CDR3 size: 12 residues. The CDR3 reads CASSPQPRGYTF. The CDR3 DNA sequence: TGTGCCAGCTCACCACAACCCCGGGGCTACACCTTC.

For the CDR3, the DNA is TGCGCCAGCAGCCCCGGTTCTGCCCACACAGATACGCAGTATTTT. Protein: CASSPGSAHTDTQYF. The chain has TRBV5-1 and TRBJ2-3; no clear D. CDR1 and CDR2 from the germline V gene are SGHRS and YFSETQ. This CDR3 is built from 15 residues. With 4 bases removed from V and 2 bases from J, the gap between germline ends came to 14 bases.

The chain has TRBV19 and TRBJ2-1; 13 bases map to TRBD2. Per germline, CDR1 LNHDA and CDR2 SQIVND (reference sequence). The V gene end was trimmed by 10 bases and the J gene end by 6 bases; junction bases not matched to a gene: 3. The CDR3 is 13 amino acids. CDR3 nucleotides: TGTGCCACTAGACTAGCGGGGGGCAATGAGCAGTTCTTC. Amino acids: CATRLAGGNEQFF.

J is TRBJ2-7 and V is TRBV29-1; 7 nucleotides line up with TRBD1. The CDR3 sequence is 15 residues long. After removal of 6 bases from V and 3 bases from J, the junction contained 14 bases not matched to a gene. CDR1 SQVTM and CDR2 ANQGSEA come from the germline V gene. The chain's CDR3 is CSVKRGPEADYEQYF. CDR3 coding DNA: TGCAGCGTAAAAAGGGGGCCCGAGGCAGACTACGAGCAGTACTTC.

This clone has a handful of counts. This chain joins TRBV25-1 and TRBJ2-2, with D possibly being TRBD1 (6 bases). Trimming took 6 bases from V and 7 from J, leaving 21 bases between them. There are 16 residues in the CDR3. CDR1 and CDR2 (germline): MGHDK, SYGVNS. CDR3: CASSAHRTGYRGELFF. In nucleotides, the CDR3 is TGTGCCAGCAGCGCCCACCGAACAGGGTACCGCGGGGAGCTGTTTTTT.

The chain joins TRBV7-3 to TRBJ2-1, with 7 positions matching TRBD1. Germline trimming cut 5 bases from V and 8 bases from J; bases unmatched to any gene: 12. The CDR3 consists of 15 residues. Germline CDR1 is SGHTA and CDR2 is FQGTGA. DNA of the CDR3: TGTGCCAGCAGCAAGGGGGCAGGGGAAATCTATGAGCAGTTCTTC. Translation gives CASSKGAGEIYEQFF.

The chain employs TRBV4-1 and TRBJ2-4; a possible D gene is TRBD1 (5 bases). Germline CDR1 reads MGHRA; CDR2 reads YSYEKL. CDR3 length: 14 amino acids. Trimming cost V 1 base and J 2 bases, with 6 bases left between them. The CDR3 DNA reads as TGCGCCAGCAGCCAAGCAGGGACCAAAAACATTCAGTACTTC. It codes for CASSQAGTKNIQYF.

The chain carries TRBV3-1 (or the pseudogene TRBV3-2) and TRBJ2-3; D is possibly TRBD2 (7 bases). CDR1 is LGHDT, CDR2 YNNKEL, per germline (reference sequence). CDR3 length: 16 residues. The V and J ends lost 0 bases and 6 bases respectively, with 16 bases between them. The CDR3 loop reads CASSQDSAGAGDTQYF. CDR3 coding DNA: TGTGCCAGCAGCCAAGATTCGGCGGGGGCTGGGGATACGCAGTATTTT.

The chain joins TRBV7-9 to TRBJ1-3, with D unclear. The germline gives CDR1 SEHNR, CDR2 FQNEAQ (reference sequence). Trimming removed 2 bases from V and 4 bases from J, with 6 bases in between. The CDR3 is 13 amino acids. In nucleotides, the CDR3 is TGTGCCAGCAGCTTAAACCAGGGAAACACCATATATTTT. The encoded protein is CASSLNQGNTIYF.

The CDR3 spells CASSQEGTGYGEKLFF. CDR3 sequence (DNA): TGTGCCAGCAGCCAAGAAGGGACAGGGTATGGTGAAAAACTGTTTTTT. V is TRBV14 and J is TRBJ1-4; 9 bases are shared with TRBD1. In germline, CDR1 is SGHDN, CDR2 FVKESK. This CDR3 is 16 amino acids long. The ends lost 0 bases at V and 7 bases at J; junction bases unmatched: 6.

The genes are TRBV19 and TRBJ2-3, with 7 bases fitting TRBD1. Trimming at V came to 4 bases and at J to 0 bases, leaving 10 bases not matched to a gene. The CDR3 contains 17 residues. CDR1 and CDR2 from the germline V gene are LNHDA and SQIVND (reference sequence). CDR3 coding DNA: TGTGCCAGTAGTACAGGTGGGACAGCTCGGAGCACAGATACGCAGTATTTT. Encoded protein: CASSTGGTARSTDTQYF. Complete variable domain (other parts from reference TRBV19 and TRBJ2-3): DGGITQSPKYLFRKEGQNVTLSCEQNLNHDAMYWYRQDPGQGLRLIYYSQIVNDFQKGDIAEGYSVSREKKESFPLTVTSAQKNPTAFYLCASSTGGTARSTDTQYFGPGTRLTVL.

This clone was picked up one time. V usage is TRBV6-5 and J usage is TRBJ1-2; 7 bases are shared with TRBD1. The CDR3 is made up of 13 amino acids. Germline loops: CDR1 MNHEY, CDR2 SVGAGI. Trimming at V came to 4 bases and at J to 4 bases, leaving 3 bases not matched to a gene. The CDR3 is CASSSGQRYGYTF. CDR3 nucleotides: TGTGCCAGCAGTTCGGGACAGCGCTATGGCTACACCTTC.

J is TRBJ2-6 and V is TRBV7-9, with a tentative D call TRBD1 (5 bases). The CDR3 has 13 residues. Trimming took 7 bases from V and 2 from J, leaving 6 bases between them. Germline V gene lookup returns CDR1 SEHNR and CDR2 FQNEAQ (reference sequence). The CDR3 region has the DNA TGTGCCAGCATGGGGCCTGGGGCCAACGTCCTGACTTTC. Translating it yields CASMGPGANVLTF.